The TCR beta chain described here comes from a study of glioma-infiltrating T cells. Whole-study context: About 920,000 peripheral T cells were targeted at about 4.5- to 10-fold coverage.

This clonotype was found many times. Trimming took off 7 bases at V and 1 base at J, with 7 bases between the two ends. The CDR3 sequence is 12 residues long. The germline gives CDR1 MDHEN, CDR2 SYDVKM. The iRepertoire nested amplicon-rescue multiplex PCR amplified TCR alpha and beta CDR3s from RNA. MiXCR was run by TCRdb on the multiplex PCR reads, yielding one entry per CDR3 protein. The repertoire holds more than 300,000 distinct CDR3 sequences, with roughly two fifths as singletons. The sample consisted of glioma tissue, nonneoplastic brain tissue, or PBMCs (not recorded which). This sequence was found in a human donor with low-grade glioma or glioblastoma, undergoing nonglioma brain surgery, or in good health (not recorded which). The chain links TRBV28 to TRBJ1-1; D is ambiguous. The CDR3 reads CASNSGNTEAFF. CDR3 DNA: TGTGCCAGCAATTCAGGGAACACTGAAGCTTTCTTT.